What follows are 30 T cell receptor beta chains derived from one specimen sequenced in a study of T cell responses to AZD1222 COVID-19 vaccine. Sequencing was performed with immunoSEQ multiplex PCR; in TCRdb, only in-frame clones are kept and a portion is missing. The sample lists 150,000 to 200,000 clones, around 90% seen once, with approximately 1.6% in the top ten. The sample consisted of peripheral blood, taken on day 0 of AZD1222 vaccination. These receptors all come from an adult in good health.

This chain links TRBV19 with TRBJ2-2; 7 bases line up with TRBD2. The CDR3 has 17 amino acids. The trim removed 5 bases at V and 8 bases at J, leaving 17 bases unmatched. Germline CDR1 LNHDA, CDR2 SQIVND (reference sequence). The CDR3 loop is CASSPFPRGGTLGELFF. The DNA of the CDR3 is TGTGCCAGTAGTCCCTTTCCTCGCGGGGGAACTTTGGGGGAGCTGTTTTTT.

The V and J genes are TRBV24-1 and TRBJ2-1, with 12 bases aligning to TRBD2. Germline-derived CDR1 and CDR2 are KGHDR and SFDVKD. V was pared by 0 bases and J by 6 bases, with 11 bases of the junction left unmatched. The CDR3 contains 19 residues. The CDR3 coding sequence is TGTGCCACCAGTGATTTGGCCCGGGAGACTAGCGGGGGTGCCAATGAGCAGTTCTTC. This codes for CATSDLARETSGGANEQFF.

The rearrangement joins TRBV5-4 to TRBJ2-1; TRBD2 matches 12 bases. Per germline, CDR1 SGHNT and CDR2 YYREEE (reference sequence). The CDR3 has 17 residues. The ends lost 1 base at V and 4 bases at J; junction bases unmatched: 6. The CDR3 region has the DNA TGTGCCAGCAGCTTGCCACTAGCGGGGGGTGGGTACAATGAGCAGTTCTTC. It encodes CASSLPLAGGGYNEQFF.

This chain links TRBV28 with TRBJ1-2; D may be TRBD1 (6 bases). Trimming pared 3 bases from V and 3 bases from J, leaving 11 bases between. CDR3 length equals 14 residues. Germline V lookup: CDR1 MDHEN, CDR2 SYDVKM. The CDR3 reads CASSLRGTDYGYTF. DNA of the CDR3: TGTGCCAGCAGTTTGAGGGGGACGGACTATGGCTACACCTTC.

This chain links TRBV6-6 with TRBJ1-5; the D gene is possibly TRBD1 (6 bases). The CDR3 totals 15 residues. Germline loops: CDR1 MNHNY, CDR2 SVGAGI (reference sequence). Trimming left V 0 bases short and J 2 bases short, with 8 bases between. This CDR3 is CASSYSNRGNQPQHF. CDR3 nucleotide sequence: TGTGCCAGCAGTTACTCGAACAGGGGCAATCAGCCCCAGCATTTT.

The chain uses TRBV11-1 and TRBJ2-1; 7 bases map to TRBD2. Germline V CDR1 and CDR2: SGHAT, FQDESV (reference sequence). The V gene end was trimmed by 5 bases and the J gene end by 8 bases; junction bases not matched to a gene: 9. This CDR3 has 14 amino acids. The CDR3 sequence is CASSPRLAPDEQFF. DNA of the CDR3: TGTGCCAGCAGCCCACGACTAGCCCCAGATGAGCAGTTCTTC. Combining the CDR3 with reference TRBV11-1 and TRBJ2-1 gives the whole variable domain EAEVAQSPRYKITEKSQAVAFWCDPISGHATLYWYRQILGQGPELLVQFQDESVVDDSQLPKDRFSAERLKGVDSTLKIQPAELGDSAMYLCASSPRLAPDEQFFGPGTRLTVL.

This clone showed up many times. The J gene is TRBJ1-6, the V gene TRBV28, with D unclear. The CDR3 runs to 15 residues. CDR1 MDHEN and CDR2 SYDVKM come from the germline V gene. Trimming cost V 5 bases and J 3 bases, with 11 bases left between them. CDR3 loop: CASSPPGNYNSPLHF. The CDR3 nucleotides read TGTGCCAGCAGTCCGCCGGGGAACTATAATTCACCCCTCCACTTT.

V gene TRBV18 combines with J gene TRBJ2-5; possibly TRBD1 or TRBD2 for D (5 bases each). This CDR3 is 16 amino acids long. Deletions cut 0 bases from V and 0 bases from J, with 11 bases between. Germline CDR1 and CDR2: KGHSH and LQKENI. CDR3 nucleotide sequence: TGTGCCAGCTCACCACCTTCAGGGACGTACCAAGAGACCCAGTACTTC. Translated, it gives CASSPPSGTYQETQYF.

This clone occurred once. The chain combines TRBV15 with TRBJ2-7, with D possibly being TRBD1 (6 bases). Germline V lookup: CDR1 LNHNV, CDR2 YYDKDF (reference sequence). The CDR3 length is 14 residues. The V end was cut by 1 base, the J end by 1 base, with 8 bases between. The CDR3 DNA is TGTGCCACCAGCAGAGCCGGGACATCCTACGAGCAGTACTTC. Amino acids: CATSRAGTSYEQYF.

The V and J genes are TRBV28 and TRBJ1-5, with D possibly being TRBD1 (5 bases). V lost 5 bases and J lost 10, with 18 bases in between. The CDR3 runs to 14 residues. Germline V lookup: CDR1 MDHEN, CDR2 SYDVKM. CDR3 in amino acids: CASSVPGPPIPQHF. As DNA, the CDR3 is TGTGCCAGCAGTGTGCCGGGACCTCCTATCCCCCAGCATTTT.

The chain carries TRBV12-3 or TRBV12-4 and TRBJ1-5; tentative D call: TRBD1 (5 bases). Trimming took off 5 bases at V and 4 bases at J, with 9 bases between the two ends. CDR3 length equals 13 residues. The CDR3: CASSPYRNQPQHF. The CDR3 nucleotides are TGTGCCAGCAGTCCTTACAGGAATCAGCCCCAGCATTTT.

CDR3 amino acids: CATTDHKSSYNEQFF. The CDR3 nucleotides are TGTGCCACCACCGACCACAAGAGCTCCTACAATGAGCAGTTCTTC. This sequence joins TRBV24-1 and TRBJ2-1, with unresolved D. V lost 8 bases and J lost 0, with 13 bases in between. Per germline, CDR1 KGHDR and CDR2 SFDVKD. This CDR3 spans 15 amino acids.

This sequence joins TRBV7-8 and TRBJ1-6, with D unclear. With 1 base removed from V and 0 bases from J, the gap between germline ends came to 10 bases. Germline lookup yields CDR1 SGHVS and CDR2 FQNEAQ. CDR3 size: 17 residues. The CDR3 sequence: CASSLVSASSYNSPLHF. Here the CDR3 DNA reads TGTGCCAGCAGCTTAGTCAGCGCTAGCTCCTATAATTCACCCCTCCACTTT.

The rearrangement uses TRBV4-1 and TRBJ2-7; D may match TRBD1 or TRBD2 (5 bases each). This CDR3 is built from 14 residues. The germline V gene has CDR1 MGHRA and CDR2 YSYEKL. V lost 4 bases and J lost 6, with 16 bases in between. This CDR3 reads CASSLEGTSTEQYF. The CDR3, as DNA: TGCGCCAGCAGCCTAGAAGGGACCAGCACCGAGCAGTACTTC.

Details on this clone: Additional DNA sequences in this sample encode the identical CDR3. The J gene is TRBJ1-1, the V gene TRBV28; no clear D gene. In germline, CDR1 is MDHEN, CDR2 SYDVKM. The CDR3 covers 14 residues. V was trimmed by 5 bases and J by 2 bases, leaving 12 bases between them. The CDR3 loop is CASSLQGLNTEAFF. The CDR3 nucleotides read TGTGCCAGCAGTCTCCAAGGGTTAAACACTGAAGCTTTCTTT. The full variable domain, completed using reference TRBV28 and TRBJ1-1, is DVKVTQSSRYLVKRTGEKVFLECVQDMDHENMFWYRQDPGLGLRLIYFSYDVKMKEKGDIPEGYSVSREKKERFSLILESASTNQTSMYLCASSLQGLNTEAFFGQGTRLTVV.

V is TRBV4-3 and J is TRBJ2-4; 12 bases align to TRBD2. Germline V lookup: CDR1 LGHNA, CDR2 YSLEER. Trimming removed 0 bases from V and 12 bases from J; junction bases left unmatched: 6. The CDR3 spans 15 residues. The CDR3 nucleotides read TGCGCCAGCAGCCAAGAGGCTAGCGGGAGGGGCCCTCAGTACTTC. Its protein product is CASSQEASGRGPQYF.

This clone has only one observation. The chain recombines TRBV5-4 with TRBJ2-5; D unresolved. Germline assignment: CDR1 SGHNT and CDR2 YYREEE (reference sequence). Trimming removed 2 bases from V and 1 base from J, with 9 bases in between. The CDR3 is made up of 14 amino acids. The CDR3 sequence is CASSFGTRQETQYF. CDR3 coding DNA: TGTGCCAGCAGCTTCGGCACACGCCAAGAGACCCAGTACTTC.

The gene calls are TRBV9 and TRBJ1-5; D unresolved. The germline gives CDR1 SGDLS, CDR2 YYNGEE. V lost 10 bases and J lost 4, with 3 bases in between. This CDR3 is 9 amino acids long. CDR3 nucleotides: TGTGCCGGTAATCAGCCCCAGCATTTT. This codes for CAGNQPQHF.

The chain couples TRBV6-2 or TRBV6-3 to TRBJ2-3; 14 bases fit TRBD2. Germline CDR1 is MNHEY and CDR2 is SVGEGT. With V trimmed by 6 bases and J by 4 bases, 3 bases remained unmatched. This CDR3 has 15 residues. CDR3 DNA sequence: TGTGCCAGCAGCCGACTAGCGGGAGGGCCAGATACGCAGTATTTT. Translation: CASSRLAGGPDTQYF.

This rearrangement joins TRBV4-2 to TRBJ2-5; D might be TRBD1 (5 bases). V lost 0 bases, J lost 5 bases, and 13 bases lay in between. This CDR3 spans 15 amino acids. CDR1 is LGHNA and CDR2 is YNFKEQ in the germline V gene. CDR3: CASSQDWAGSETQYF. CDR3 bases: TGTGCCAGCAGCCAAGATTGGGCAGGGTCGGAGACCCAGTACTTC.

The rearrangement joins TRBV7-6 to TRBJ2-7; D remains unclear. V was pared by 1 base and J by 2 bases, with 15 bases between. This CDR3 contains 16 residues. Per the germline V gene, CDR1 is SGHVS and CDR2 is FNYEAQ. CDR3 region: CASSLEPKGGTYEQYF. Here the CDR3 DNA reads TGTGCCAGCAGCTTAGAACCCAAGGGCGGAACCTACGAGCAGTACTTC.

The V gene is TRBV28, the J gene TRBJ1-1; D is uncertain. Trimming cost V 2 bases and J 5 bases, with 6 bases left between them. This CDR3 contains 12 residues. Looked up from germline, CDR1 is MDHEN and CDR2 is SYDVKM. The CDR3 sequence: CASSLIGTEAFF. The DNA for the CDR3 is TGTGCCAGCAGTTTAATAGGGACTGAAGCTTTCTTT.

The rearrangement links TRBV7-3 to TRBJ2-7, with D unresolved. From germline, CDR1 is SGHTA and CDR2 FQGTGA. V lost 4 bases and J 9 bases, leaving 16 bases between the germline ends. This CDR3 has 13 residues. CDR3 amino acids: CASSSGSERPQYF. The DNA of the CDR3 is TGTGCCAGCAGCTCAGGATCGGAACGACCGCAGTACTTC.

This chain joins TRBV30 and TRBJ1-2; possibly TRBD1 for D (5 bases). Deletions cut 7 bases from V and 7 bases from J, with 19 bases between. Germline V CDR1 and CDR2: GTSNPN, SVGIG (reference sequence). The CDR3 spans 13 residues. In DNA form, the CDR3 reads TGTGCCTTGTCTGCTCAGGGTCTGGGTGGCTACACCTTC. This translates into CALSAQGLGGYTF.

This clone was detected only once. The chain carries TRBV6-5 and TRBJ2-7; D is unclear. Germline-derived CDR1 and CDR2 are MNHEY and SVGAGI. The CDR3 has 13 residues. V was clipped by 2 bases and J by 3 bases, with 8 bases between them. The CDR3 DNA is TGTGCCAGCAGTTACAACACCTGCTACGAGCAGTACGTC. Its protein is CASSYNTCYEQYV.

In its sample, this clone was seen once. This rearrangement joins TRBV10-3 to TRBJ2-7; D ambiguous. V was shortened by 2 bases and J by 3 bases, with 8 bases between the two germline ends. The CDR3 consists of 13 residues. The V gene's germline CDR1 is ENHRY and CDR2 SYGVKD. CDR3 loop: CAISENLLYEQYF. The DNA of the CDR3 is TGTGCCATCAGTGAGAACCTGCTCTACGAGCAGTACTTC.

This clone occurred a few times. The gene calls are TRBV6-6 and TRBJ2-2, with D perhaps matching TRBD2 (7 bases). From germline, CDR1 is MNHNY and CDR2 SVGAGI (reference sequence). The length of the CDR3 is 16 residues. The germline V and J ends were trimmed by 5 bases and 0 bases, with 13 bases remaining between them. Written as DNA, the CDR3 is TGTGCCAGCAGTCGGAGGGGGGGCCCGAACACCGGGGAGCTGTTTTTT. This encodes CASSRRGGPNTGELFF.

The chain couples TRBV6-6 to TRBJ1-1; TRBD1 is a possible D gene (5 bases). The CDR3 spans 14 residues. The V end lost 2 bases, the J end lost 1 base, and 8 bases lay between the germline ends. The germline V gene encodes CDR1 MNHNY and CDR2 SVGAGI (reference sequence). CDR3: CASSYGGQNTEAFF. The CDR3 bases are TGTGCCAGCAGTTACGGTGGACAGAACACTGAAGCTTTCTTT.

The chain combines TRBV30 with TRBJ1-4, with D tentatively TRBD1 (6 bases). The V end lost 3 bases, the J end lost 6 bases, and 11 bases lay between the germline ends. This CDR3 has 13 residues. Germline CDR1 and CDR2: GTSNPN and SVGIG (reference sequence). Written as DNA, the CDR3 is TGTGCCTGGAGGCGTAGGGGGGATGAAAAACTGTTTTTT. Its translation is CAWRRRGDEKLFF.

The rearrangement links TRBV27 to TRBJ1-1; TRBD1 matches 8 bases. CDR3 length: 15 residues. Looked up from germline, CDR1 is MNHEY and CDR2 is SMNVEV (reference sequence). V was pared by 5 bases and J by 1 base, with 6 bases of the junction left unmatched. The CDR3 region has the DNA TGTGCCAGCAGTCTGGGGGGGACAGGGAACACTGAAGCTTTCTTT. Translation: CASSLGGTGNTEAFF.